Below are 28 T cell receptor beta chains sequenced from a single sample in a study of blood T cell repertoires in COVID-19. The method was immunoSEQ multiplex PCR; TCRdb's version includes in-frame clones alone and lacks a portion of them. This table has more than 250,000 clones, more than 90% appearing once. The sample taken for sequencing was PBMCs or T cells enriched from blood (not recorded which). All receptors come from a woman aged 30 to 39 who had recovered from COVID-19.

This clone occurred once. The chain has TRBV28 and TRBJ1-5; D possibly corresponds to TRBD1 (5 bases). CDR1 and CDR2 (germline): MDHEN, SYDVKM. Trimming removed 3 bases at V and 10 bases at J, with 19 bases between. The CDR3 totals 15 residues. The CDR3: CASSLRVMGGQPQHF. CDR3 nucleotides: TGTGCCAGCAGTTTGAGGGTGATGGGGGGTCAACCCCAGCATTTT.

The chain is built from TRBV27 and TRBJ2-1; possible D gene TRBD1, 6 bases. Per germline, CDR1 MNHEY and CDR2 SMNVEV (reference sequence). This CDR3 is built from 13 residues. Between the trimmed V and J ends, which lost 5 bases and 10 bases, there was a span of 15 bases. This chain's CDR3 is CASSGSFGGEQFF. The CDR3 nucleotides are TGTGCCAGCAGTGGCTCTTTTGGGGGCGAGCAGTTCTTC.

The chain links TRBV28 to TRBJ2-1; no definite D call. The CDR3 contains 11 residues. Trimming removed 5 bases at V and 4 bases at J, with 3 bases between. Germline-derived CDR1 and CDR2 are MDHEN and SYDVKM. Here the CDR3 DNA reads TGTGCCAGCAGTACTTACAATGAGCAGTTCTTC. It specifies CASSTYNEQFF.

The V call is TRBV27, the J call TRBJ1-1; D ambiguous. Germline CDR1 and CDR2: MNHEY and SMNVEV (reference sequence). The CDR3 spans 16 residues. The V gene lost 0 bases and the J gene lost 3 bases, with 14 bases spanning the gap. The DNA of the CDR3 is TGTGCCAGCAGTTTATCGAGCCAGGCCTGGGACACTGAAGCTTTCTTT. This encodes CASSLSSQAWDTEAFF.

The rearrangement links TRBV28 to TRBJ1-1; 9 nucleotides match TRBD1. The V and J ends lost 2 bases and 1 base, in that order; junction bases with no gene match: 2. CDR3 length equals 15 residues. The germline CDR1 and CDR2 sequences are MDHEN and SYDVKM. CDR3 coding DNA: TGTGCCAGCAGTTTAGGGACAGGGTGGAACACTGAAGCTTTCTTT. Amino acid sequence: CASSLGTGWNTEAFF.

V and J are TRBV12-3 or TRBV12-4 and TRBJ1-1; unclear D gene. This CDR3 contains 13 residues. The V and J ends lost 5 bases and 2 bases respectively, with 9 bases between them. The DNA of the CDR3 is TGTGCCAGCAGTCACACAGATAACACTGAAGCTTTCTTT. It specifies CASSHTDNTEAFF.

The J gene is TRBJ2-7, the V gene TRBV9; D possibly corresponds to TRBD2 (6 bases). With 1 base removed from V and 4 bases from J, the gap between germline ends came to 12 bases. CDR3 length: 14 amino acids. Germline CDR1 is SGDLS and CDR2 is YYNGEE. The CDR3 DNA reads as TGTGCCAGCAGCGTATCGGGAGTCGGATACGAGCAGTACTTC. Protein sequence: CASSVSGVGYEQYF. Filled out from reference TRBV9 and TRBJ2-7, the complete variable domain reads DSGVTQTPKHLITATGQRVTLRCSPRSGDLSVYWYQQSLDQGLQFLIQYYNGEERAKGNILERFSAQQFPDLHSELNLSSLELGDSALYFCASSVSGVGYEQYFGPGTRLTVT.

The CDR3 DNA reads TGTGCCAGCAGCTCAGCCAGGGTGTTTGGAAACACCATATATTTT. This gives the protein CASSSARVFGNTIYF. The genes are TRBV7-6 and TRBJ1-3; a possible D gene is TRBD1 (5 bases). Looked up from germline, CDR1 is SGHVS and CDR2 is FNYEAQ. CDR3 length: 15 residues. V shed 4 bases and J shed 3 bases, with 13 bases lying between them.

V gene TRBV19 combines with J gene TRBJ1-5; tentative D call: TRBD1 (5 bases). Deletions cut 4 bases from V and 0 bases from J, with 10 bases between. CDR3 length equals 15 residues. CDR1 LNHDA and CDR2 SQIVND come from the germline V gene (reference sequence). The CDR3: CASSTGGASNQPQHF. CDR3 DNA: TGTGCCAGTAGTACCGGTGGGGCTAGCAATCAGCCCCAGCATTTT.

V gene TRBV7-2 combines with J gene TRBJ1-6; a possible D gene is TRBD1 (5 bases). The CDR3 consists of 13 residues. Germline loops: CDR1 SGHTA, CDR2 FQGNSA. V was shortened by 1 base and J by 10 bases, with 8 bases between the two germline ends. The CDR3 nucleotides are TGTGCCAGCAGCTTAGGGGGGGACTCACCCCTCCACTTT. Its translation: CASSLGGDSPLHF.

This CDR3 reads CSASESGLAGNTQYF. The CDR3 bases are TGCAGTGCTAGTGAGTCCGGACTAGCGGGGAATACGCAGTATTTT. The genes are TRBV20-1 and TRBJ2-3; 12 nucleotides agree with TRBD2. Germline CDR1 is DFQATT and CDR2 is SNEGSKA (reference sequence). Trimming at V came to 3 bases and at J to 7 bases, leaving 8 bases not matched to a gene. The CDR3 has 15 amino acids.

The rearrangement links TRBV19 to TRBJ1-6; D not resolved. CDR1 and CDR2 from the germline V gene are LNHDA and SQIVND (reference sequence). This CDR3 has 14 amino acids. Trimming left V 8 bases short and J 6 bases short, with 14 bases between. CDR3 amino acids: CASGPLGSNSPLHF. The CDR3 DNA reads as TGTGCCAGTGGCCCCTTGGGGAGTAATTCACCCCTCCACTTT.

CDR3 sequence (DNA): TGTGCCAGCAGGGGAGGGCCGGATAGCAATCAGCCCCAGCATTTT. It translates to CASRGGPDSNQPQHF. The V gene is TRBV7-2, the J gene TRBJ1-5, with D uncertain. Trimming removed 6 bases from V and 0 bases from J, with 12 bases in between. This CDR3 is built from 15 residues. CDR1 and CDR2 from the germline V gene are SGHTA and FQGNSA.

This clone appeared a single time. This rearrangement joins TRBV2 to TRBJ2-7; D is ambiguous. This CDR3 is 14 amino acids long. Germline CDR1 SNHLY, CDR2 FYNNEI. The V end lost 4 bases, the J end lost 6 bases, and 16 bases lay between the germline ends. CDR3 DNA: TGTGCCAGCAGTGTACGTAGTGTCCCGAGCGAGCAGTACTTC. Translating gives CASSVRSVPSEQYF. The full variable domain, its missing parts supplied by reference TRBV2 and TRBJ2-7, is EPEVTQTPSHQVTQMGQEVILRCVPISNHLYFYWYRQILGQKVEFLVSFYNNEISEKSEIFDDQFSVERPDGSNFTLKIRSTKLEDSAMYFCASSVRSVPSEQYFGPGTRLTVT.

This chain connects TRBV3-1 (or the pseudogene TRBV3-2) to TRBJ2-3; 15 positions match TRBD2. After removal of 3 bases from V and 0 bases from J, the junction contained 22 bases not matched to a gene. Per germline, CDR1 LGHDT and CDR2 YNNKEL (reference sequence). This CDR3 has 24 amino acids. CDR3 amino acids: CASSHAKTGRPGLAGGPSTDTQYF. Here the CDR3 DNA reads TGTGCCAGCAGCCATGCAAAGACAGGTCGTCCGGGACTAGCGGGAGGTCCGAGCACAGATACGCAGTATTTT.

This sequence joins TRBV27 and TRBJ1-1; D not resolved. There are 14 residues in the CDR3. CDR1 is MNHEY, CDR2 SMNVEV, per germline (reference sequence). Trimming left V 6 bases short and J 4 bases short, with 15 bases between. The CDR3 DNA reads TGTGCCAGCAGCTCAAACCCGCGTGGCACTGAAGCTTTCTTT. Protein: CASSSNPRGTEAFF.

The genes are TRBV6-4 and TRBJ1-2; 8 bases are shared with TRBD1. This CDR3 spans 13 amino acids. The V segment lost 8 bases and the J segment 8 bases; nucleotides outside the gene matches: 10. The germline V gene has CDR1 MRHNA and CDR2 SNTAGT. Here the CDR3 DNA reads TGTGCCAGCCCAACCGGACAGGGTGGCGGCTACACCTTC. Its translation is CASPTGQGGGYTF.

The chain recombines TRBV7-8 with TRBJ2-1; D perhaps matches TRBD2 (6 bases). The germline V gene encodes CDR1 SGHVS and CDR2 FQNEAQ. This CDR3 has 15 residues. The germline V and J ends were trimmed by 0 bases and 12 bases, with 18 bases remaining between them. CDR3 sequence (DNA): TGTGCCAGCAGCTTAGCGCAGGTGGGCAGGAGGGGGCAGTTCTTC. It yields the protein CASSLAQVGRRGQFF.

The rearrangement joins TRBV7-8 to TRBJ2-1; 14 positions match TRBD2. Unmatched junction bases numbered 5, after V lost 3 bases and J lost 7 bases. The CDR3 contains 16 residues. Germline CDR1 reads SGHVS; CDR2 reads FQNEAQ. The CDR3 DNA reads as TGTGCCAGCAGCTTCGAGACTAGCGGGAGGGGAAATGAGCAGTTCTTC. Its protein product is CASSFETSGRGNEQFF.

This clone has just one count. The chain uses TRBV5-6 and TRBJ2-7, with a possible D match to TRBD2 (6 bases). The CDR3 contains 15 residues. Germline CDR1 reads SGHDT; CDR2 reads YYEEEE. The V end lost 4 bases, the J end lost 2 bases, and 16 bases lay between the germline ends. The CDR3 protein is CASSPPGGMTYEQYF. The CDR3 DNA follows: TGTGCCAGCAGCCCCCCTGGAGGGATGACCTACGAGCAGTACTTC.

The chain couples TRBV6-5 to TRBJ2-2; 8 bases align to TRBD2. The CDR3 has 15 amino acids. The germline V gene encodes CDR1 MNHEY and CDR2 SVGAGI. The ends lost 5 bases at V and 4 bases at J; junction bases unmatched: 6. The CDR3 is CASSTTGGSTGELFF. CDR3 nucleotides: TGTGCCAGCAGTACGACGGGAGGGAGCACCGGGGAGCTGTTTTTT.

The chain uses TRBV6-4 and TRBJ2-1; 9 bases are a match to TRBD2. Germline assignment: CDR1 MRHNA and CDR2 SNTAGT. V was clipped by 0 bases and J by 2 bases; unmatched bases: 5. There are 17 residues in the CDR3. The CDR3 bases are TGTGCCAGCAGTGACTCCCCTGGCGGGAGGGCCTACAATGAGCAGTTCTTC. Translated: CASSDSPGGRAYNEQFF.

The chain uses TRBV12-2 and TRBJ2-1; TRBD1 reflects the table's D call only, with no check against the DNA. TRBV12-2 is reported as a pseudogene. The CDR3 has 16 amino acids. Here the CDR3 DNA reads TGTGCAAGTCGCCCTAGGGGGACAGGGTGGTACAATGAGCAGTTCTTC. Its protein is CASRPRGTGWYNEQFF.

The chain couples TRBV14 to TRBJ1-4, with unresolved D. Germline CDR1 reads SGHDN; CDR2 reads FVKESK. This CDR3 region has 14 residues. V lost 4 bases, J lost 5 bases, and 11 bases lay in between. CDR3 DNA sequence: TGTGCCAGCAGCCGCCGGTTTACGAATGAAAAACTGTTTTTT. It encodes CASSRRFTNEKLFF.

This chain uses TRBV5-5 with TRBJ1-3, with 7 nucleotides matching TRBD1. From germline, CDR1 is SGHKS and CDR2 YYEKEE (reference sequence). CDR3 length equals 16 residues. V was pared by 0 bases and J by 2 bases, with 5 bases of the junction left unmatched. The CDR3 coding sequence is TGTGCCAGCAGCTTGGTCGAGGGGGCGGCTGGAAACACCATATATTTT. It encodes CASSLVEGAAGNTIYF.

The J gene is TRBJ2-5, the V gene TRBV6-5; D not certain. The length of the CDR3 is 15 residues. CDR1 is MNHEY, CDR2 SVGAGI, per germline. The V end lost 0 bases, the J end lost 4 bases, and 12 bases lay between the germline ends. The CDR3 nucleotides are TGTGCCAGCAGTTACTCGATGGTGGTGCGAGAGACCCAGTACTTC. Protein product: CASSYSMVVRETQYF.

V usage is TRBV6-5 and J usage is TRBJ2-3; the D gene is possibly TRBD2 (5 bases). Trimming took 2 bases from V and 4 from J, leaving 13 bases between them. This CDR3 has 15 residues. Germline loops: CDR1 MNHEY, CDR2 SVGAGI. This chain's CDR3 is CASSYTPTSADTQYF. The CDR3 DNA follows: TGTGCCAGCAGTTACACCCCTACTAGTGCAGATACGCAGTATTTT.

This chain joins TRBV7-9 and TRBJ2-3; D is possibly TRBD2 (5 bases). The CDR3 is 11 residues long. Germline V lookup: CDR1 SEHNR, CDR2 FQNEAQ (reference sequence). Trimming shortened V by 8 bases and J by 5 bases, and 8 bases separated the two germline ends. The CDR3 reads CASSEEDTQYF. The CDR3 DNA sequence: TGTGCCAGCTCGGAGGAAGATACGCAGTATTTT.